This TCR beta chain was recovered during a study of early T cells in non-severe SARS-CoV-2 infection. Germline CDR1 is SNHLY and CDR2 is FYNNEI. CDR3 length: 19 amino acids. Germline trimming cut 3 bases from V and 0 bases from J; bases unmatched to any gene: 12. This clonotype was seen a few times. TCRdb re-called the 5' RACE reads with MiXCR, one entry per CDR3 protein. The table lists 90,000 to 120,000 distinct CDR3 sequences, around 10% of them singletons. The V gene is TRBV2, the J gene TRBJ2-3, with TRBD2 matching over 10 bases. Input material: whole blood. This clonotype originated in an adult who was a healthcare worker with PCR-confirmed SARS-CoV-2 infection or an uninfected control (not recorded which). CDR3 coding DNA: TGTGCCAGCAGTGAGTTGGTAGCGGGAGGAAGGGTCAGCACAGATACGCAGTATTTT. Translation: CASSELVAGGRVSTDTQYF.